This T cell receptor (beta chain) derives from a study of blood T cells in healthy people across ages. The CDR3 has 15 amino acids. Trimming cost V 3 bases and J 1 base, with 10 bases left between them. At least ten counts were recorded for this clonotype. Extraction yielded at least 6 micrograms of total RNA per sample. A second about 7 to 12 cycle PCR used barcoded and J-beta primers. Each cDNA molecule received a tag from a template-switch adaptor that had 12 random nucleotides. One entry per CDR3 protein, called by TCRdb with MiXCR from the 5' RACE reads. The data contain some 1.5 million distinct CDR3 sequences, under 30% of them singletons.

The chain couples TRBV12-3 or TRBV12-4 to TRBJ1-5; TRBD1 is a possible D gene (5 bases). The source is a woman younger than 45 in good health. The sequencing input was blood. The DNA of the CDR3 is TGTGCCAGCAGTTTTAGTCACAGGAGCAATCAGCCCCAGCATTTT. It is translated as CASSFSHRSNQPQHF.